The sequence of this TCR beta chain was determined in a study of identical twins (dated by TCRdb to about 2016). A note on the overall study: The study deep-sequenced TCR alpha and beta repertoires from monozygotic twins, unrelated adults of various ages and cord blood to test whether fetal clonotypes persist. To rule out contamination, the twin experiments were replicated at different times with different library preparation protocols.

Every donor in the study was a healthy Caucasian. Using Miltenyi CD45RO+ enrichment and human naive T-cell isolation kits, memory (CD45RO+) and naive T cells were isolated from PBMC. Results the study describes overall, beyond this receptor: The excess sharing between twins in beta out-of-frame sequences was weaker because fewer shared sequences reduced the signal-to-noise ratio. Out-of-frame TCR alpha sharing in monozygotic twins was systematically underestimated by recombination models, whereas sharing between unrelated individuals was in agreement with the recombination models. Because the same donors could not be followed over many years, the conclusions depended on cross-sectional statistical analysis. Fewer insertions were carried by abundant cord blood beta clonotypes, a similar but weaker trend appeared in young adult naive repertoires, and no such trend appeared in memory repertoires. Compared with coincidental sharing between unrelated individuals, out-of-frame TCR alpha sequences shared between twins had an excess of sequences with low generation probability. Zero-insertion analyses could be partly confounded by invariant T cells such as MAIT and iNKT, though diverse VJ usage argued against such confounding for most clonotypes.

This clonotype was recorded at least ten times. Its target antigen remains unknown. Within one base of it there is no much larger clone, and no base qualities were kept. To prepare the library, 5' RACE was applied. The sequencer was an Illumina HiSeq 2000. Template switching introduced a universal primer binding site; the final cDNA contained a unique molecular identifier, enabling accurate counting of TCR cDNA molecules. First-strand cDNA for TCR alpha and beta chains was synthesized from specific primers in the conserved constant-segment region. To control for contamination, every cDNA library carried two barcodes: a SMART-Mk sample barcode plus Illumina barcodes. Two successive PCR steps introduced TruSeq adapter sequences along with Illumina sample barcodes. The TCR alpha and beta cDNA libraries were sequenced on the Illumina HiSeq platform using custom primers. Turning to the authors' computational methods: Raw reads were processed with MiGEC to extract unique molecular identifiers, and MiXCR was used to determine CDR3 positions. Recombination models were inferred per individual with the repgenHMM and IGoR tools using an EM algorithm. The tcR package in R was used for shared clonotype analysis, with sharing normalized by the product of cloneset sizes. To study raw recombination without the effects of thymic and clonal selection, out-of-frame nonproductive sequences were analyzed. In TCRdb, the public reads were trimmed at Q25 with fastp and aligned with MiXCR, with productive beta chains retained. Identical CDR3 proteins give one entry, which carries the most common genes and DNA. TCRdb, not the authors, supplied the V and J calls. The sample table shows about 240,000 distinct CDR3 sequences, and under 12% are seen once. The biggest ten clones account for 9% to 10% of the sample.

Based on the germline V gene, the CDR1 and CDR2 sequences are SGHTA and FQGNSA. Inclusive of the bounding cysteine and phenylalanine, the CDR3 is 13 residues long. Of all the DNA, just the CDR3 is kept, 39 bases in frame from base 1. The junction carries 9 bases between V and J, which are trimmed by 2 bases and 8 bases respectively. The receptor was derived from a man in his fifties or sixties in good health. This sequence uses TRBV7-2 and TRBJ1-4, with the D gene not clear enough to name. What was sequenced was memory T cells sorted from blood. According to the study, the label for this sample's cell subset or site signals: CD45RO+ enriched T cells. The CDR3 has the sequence CASSLRPLEKLFF. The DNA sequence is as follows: TGTGCCAGCAGCTTAAGGCCTTTGGAAAAACTGTTTTTT.